One sample yielded the 19 T cell receptor beta chains listed below, sequenced in a study of Siglec-9 on CD8 T cells in melanoma. Generated by immunoSEQ multiplex PCR, the TCRdb table keeps only in-frame clones and is missing some. The table includes roughly 35,000 clones, roughly 80% detected once. Sequenced input: Siglec-9- CD8+ T cells sorted from blood. Receptor source: a human donor in good health.

The chain carries TRBV4-1 and TRBJ2-3, with TRBD2 identical over 8 bases. V dropped 5 bases and J dropped 6; count of bases not matched to a gene: 10. CDR1 is MGHRA, CDR2 YSYEKL, per germline. CDR3 length: 15 residues. CDR3 DNA: TGCGCCAGCAGCTCCAGCGGGGGCGCCTCGGATACGCAGTATTTT. Translated, it gives CASSSSGGASDTQYF.

The chain has TRBV27 and TRBJ1-2; possible D gene TRBD1, 6 bases. CDR3 length: 15 amino acids. Germline V gene sequence: CDR1 MNHEY, CDR2 SMNVEV (reference sequence). V was cut by 5 bases and J by 0 bases, with 13 bases left in between. CDR3 loop: CASSPGTSPNYGYTF. CDR3 DNA: TGTGCCAGCAGTCCCGGGACAAGCCCTAACTATGGCTACACCTTC.

CDR3 protein: CASSSGGMNTEAFF. The CDR3 DNA reads as TGTGCCAGCAGCTCAGGGGGCATGAACACTGAAGCTTTCTTT. This rearrangement joins TRBV11-3 to TRBJ1-1; 8 bases map to TRBD1. Germline CDR1 is SGHNT and CDR2 is YENEEA. V lost 4 bases to trimming and J lost 0 bases; unmatched junction nucleotides: 1. The CDR3 has 14 amino acids.

The chain joins TRBV27 to TRBJ2-2; D uncertain. Germline lookup yields CDR1 MNHEY and CDR2 SMNVEV (reference sequence). The CDR3 is 13 residues long. V was cut by 3 bases and J by 2 bases, with 4 bases left in between. The CDR3, as DNA: TGTGCCAGCAGTTTCCAAAACACCGGGGAGCTGTTTTTT. This encodes CASSFQNTGELFF.

The genes are TRBV2 and TRBJ2-7, with D possibly TRBD2 on 6 matching bases. Germline V gene data show CDR1 as SNHLY and CDR2 as FYNNEI. V was pared by 1 base and J by 6 bases, with 19 bases between. The CDR3 totals 16 residues. Here the CDR3 DNA reads TGTGCCAGCAGTGAAGATGACGAGCGGGTTCTGGGCGAGCAGTACTTC. Its translation is CASSEDDERVLGEQYF.

V is TRBV5-1 and J is TRBJ2-7, with 15 positions matching TRBD2. Germline CDR1 reads SGHRS; CDR2 reads YFSETQ. V shed 2 bases and J 5 bases; nucleotides not matched to a gene: 2. The CDR3 contains 15 residues. CDR3 coding DNA: TGCGCCAGCAGCTTTGGACTAGCGGGAGGGAACGAGCAGTACTTC. It is translated as CASSFGLAGGNEQYF.

V usage is TRBV19 and J usage is TRBJ2-1, with TRBD2 identical over 7 bases. Unmatched junction bases numbered 3, after V lost 0 bases and J lost 1 base. CDR3 length: 16 amino acids. Germline V gene sequence: CDR1 LNHDA, CDR2 SQIVND (reference sequence). CDR3 loop: CASSIDSGPSYNEQFF. The CDR3 coding sequence is TGTGCCAGTAGTATAGATAGCGGGCCTTCCTACAATGAGCAGTTCTTC. The variable domain in full, with the rest retrieved from reference TRBV19 and TRBJ2-1, is DGGITQSPKYLFRKEGQNVTLSCEQNLNHDAMYWYRQDPGQGLRLIYYSQIVNDFQKGDIAEGYSVSREKKESFPLTVTSAQKNPTAFYLCASSIDSGPSYNEQFFGPGTRLTVL.

J is TRBJ2-2 and V is TRBV11-1; D not certain. CDR3 length equals 13 residues. The germline V gene encodes CDR1 SGHAT and CDR2 FQDESV (reference sequence). Trimming left V 6 bases short and J 0 bases short, with 5 bases between. The CDR3, as DNA: TGTGCCAGCAGGGGGACGAACACCGGGGAGCTGTTTTTT. This encodes CASRGTNTGELFF.

The rearrangement joins TRBV7-3 to TRBJ2-7, with a tentative D call TRBD2 (6 bases). Germline assignment: CDR1 SGHTA and CDR2 FQGTGA. V was pared by 4 bases and J by 5 bases, with 21 bases between. This CDR3 is built from 16 residues. This CDR3 reads CASSSTSTTHPDEQYF. The CDR3 nucleotides are TGTGCCAGCAGCTCGACTAGTACGACCCACCCCGACGAGCAGTACTTC.

J is TRBJ1-1 and V is TRBV7-3; 8 bases are a match to TRBD1. V shed 5 bases and J 3 bases; nucleotides not matched to a gene: 5. This CDR3 spans 14 amino acids. Germline lookup yields CDR1 SGHTA and CDR2 FQGTGA. The CDR3 DNA reads as TGTGCCAGCAGCGCGGACAGGGAGGACACTGAAGCTTTCTTT. Its protein product is CASSADREDTEAFF.

The gene calls are TRBV28 and TRBJ2-5, with no clear D. The V end lost 5 bases, the J end lost 7 bases, and 8 bases lay between the germline ends. From germline, CDR1 is MDHEN and CDR2 SYDVKM. This CDR3 contains 11 residues. CDR3 protein: CASSRAGTQYF. DNA for the CDR3: TGTGCCAGCAGTCGGGCAGGGACCCAGTACTTC.

The chain carries TRBV19 and TRBJ2-2, with D perhaps TRBD2 (6 bases). Deletions cut 3 bases from V and 1 base from J, with 12 bases between. In germline, CDR1 is LNHDA, CDR2 SQIVND (reference sequence). The CDR3 has 16 residues. The CDR3 protein is CASSIHPGRNTGELFF. CDR3 in DNA: TGTGCCAGTAGTATCCATCCCGGGAGGAACACCGGGGAGCTGTTTTTT.

V is TRBV30 and J is TRBJ1-5, with D possibly TRBD1 on 5 matching bases. Germline CDR1 GTSNPN, CDR2 SVGIG (reference sequence). The CDR3 is 14 amino acids. V gave up 0 bases and J gave up 3 bases, with 9 bases separating them. For the CDR3, the DNA is TGTGCCTGGAGTGTAGGGGATTACAATCAGCCCCAGCATTTT. Translated, it gives CAWSVGDYNQPQHF.

The genes are TRBV27 and TRBJ1-5, with D perhaps TRBD1 (5 bases). The CDR3 length is 14 residues. Trimming cost V 9 bases and J 8 bases, with 20 bases left between them. Germline-derived CDR1 and CDR2 are MNHEY and SMNVEV (reference sequence). CDR3 DNA sequence: TGTGCCAGTACGGGGGAGGCAGGGAGGGAGCCCCAGCATTTT. Amino acids: CASTGEAGREPQHF.

The J gene is TRBJ2-3, the V gene TRBV19, with 11 bases identical to TRBD2. Germline trimming cut 7 bases from V and 0 bases from J; bases unmatched to any gene: 15. The CDR3 contains 19 residues. CDR1 and CDR2 (germline): LNHDA, SQIVND (reference sequence). The CDR3 loop is CASTPGRGLAGASTDTQYF. The CDR3 bases are TGTGCCAGTACCCCTGGGCGAGGACTAGCGGGCGCGAGCACAGATACGCAGTATTTT.

This sequence joins TRBV11-3 and TRBJ2-5; D remains ambiguous. V shed 6 bases and J shed 4 bases, with 15 bases lying between them. Germline V gene sequence: CDR1 SGHNT, CDR2 YENEEA. The CDR3 is 14 residues long. CDR3 DNA sequence: TGTGCCAGCAGTGGGCCACCCCAAGGAGAGACCCAGTACTTC. Translated: CASSGPPQGETQYF.

The chain joins TRBV15 to TRBJ1-1; D uncertain. Germline CDR1 reads LNHNV; CDR2 reads YYDKDF (reference sequence). This CDR3 has 14 residues. The germline V and J ends were trimmed by 5 bases and 0 bases, with 10 bases remaining between them. The CDR3 reads CATSGTTLNTEAFF. For the CDR3, the DNA is TGTGCCACCAGCGGCACCACCCTGAACACTGAAGCTTTCTTT. The whole variable domain, filled in from reference TRBV15 and TRBJ1-1, reads DAMVIQNPRYQVTQFGKPVTLSCSQTLNHNVMYWYQQKSSQAPKLLFHYYDKDFNNEADTPDNFQSRRPNTSFCFLDIRSPGLGDTAMYLCATSGTTLNTEAFFGQGTRLTVV.

The CDR3 DNA reads TGTGCCAGCAGTTTAGAAACGTACAATGAGCAGTTCTTC. Its translation is CASSLETYNEQFF. The chain has TRBV28 and TRBJ2-1; no reliable D call. This CDR3 has 13 amino acids. Per the germline V gene, CDR1 is MDHEN and CDR2 is SYDVKM. V was cut by 2 bases and J by 4 bases, with 6 bases left in between.

The chain joins TRBV5-5 to TRBJ2-2; a weak D match, TRBD1 (6 bases). Germline CDR1 SGHKS, CDR2 YYEKEE (reference sequence). Trimming left V 0 bases short and J 2 bases short, with 14 bases between. The CDR3 is 17 residues long. The CDR3 DNA reads TGTGCCAGCAGCTTGGCCCCTGACAGGACTAACACCGGGGAGCTGTTTTTT. This translates into CASSLAPDRTNTGELFF.